One sample yielded the 26 T cell receptor beta chains listed below, sequenced in a study of prognosis after radiotherapy for stage I lung cancer. Two rounds of multiplex PCR amplified TCR beta CDR3 from genomic DNA. Primers specific to each TRBV and TRBJ gene drove first-round PCR. MiXCR, run by TCRdb on the multiplex PCR reads, gives a single entry per CDR3 protein. The table has over 25,000 distinct CDR3 sequences, roughly 50% seen once. The sequences come from PBMCs, collected before or after stereotactic body radiation therapy (not recorded which). The receptors originated from a donor older than 45 with non-small cell lung cancer.

With respect to this clonotype: Given a far larger clone just one base away, this is likely a sequencing read error. The chain couples TRBV6-4 to TRBJ2-3, with TRBD2 identical over 14 bases. Germline V lookup: CDR1 MRHNA, CDR2 SNTAGT. The V gene end was trimmed by 7 bases and the J gene end by 6 bases; junction bases not matched to a gene: 12. The CDR3 loop spans 17 amino acids. CDR3 nucleotide sequence: TGTGCCAGCACCGCGTGGACTAGCGGGAGGAGCTCCGATACGCAGTATTTT. The encoded protein is CASTAWTSGRSSDTQYF.

The V and J genes are TRBV2 and TRBJ1-6; 8 bases are shared with TRBD1. V was pared by 3 bases and J by 8 bases, with 9 bases of the junction left unmatched. Germline lookup yields CDR1 SNHLY and CDR2 FYNNEI. This CDR3 is built from 16 residues. The DNA for the CDR3 is TGTGCCAGCAGTGACGGACAGGGCCGCCAATATTCACCCCTCCACTTT. Its translation is CASSDGQGRQYSPLHF.

This clonotype was counted between two and nine times. A much larger clone differs by one base, so this may be a read error. This chain joins TRBV6-2 or TRBV6-3 and TRBJ2-5; the D is unclear. Germline V gene data show CDR1 as MNHEY and CDR2 as SVGEGT. The CDR3 length is 11 residues. The CDR3 is CSSLSWETQYF. DNA of the CDR3: TGTTCCAGCCTCAGCTGGGAGACCCAGTACTTC.

The chain has TRBV12-3 or TRBV12-4 and TRBJ2-3, with D perhaps TRBD2 (7 bases). The CDR3 is 14 amino acids. Trimming cost V 7 bases and J 4 bases, with 15 bases left between them. CDR3 nucleotide sequence: TGTGCCAGCAATAAGGGGGGGGGCCCAGATACGCAGTATTTT. It encodes CASNKGGGPDTQYF.

This chain joins TRBV24-1 and TRBJ2-1; 9 nucleotides align to TRBD2. Germline CDR1 reads KGHDR; CDR2 reads SFDVKD. Trimming removed 7 bases from V and 8 bases from J; junction bases left unmatched: 14. This CDR3 is built from 16 residues. The CDR3 protein is CATRPSGAAGGHEQFF. For the CDR3, the DNA is TGTGCCACCAGACCATCCGGGGCAGCGGGAGGTCATGAGCAGTTCTTC.

This clonotype was recorded many times. The chain uses TRBV7-9 and TRBJ1-2; D unresolved. CDR3 length: 14 amino acids. Germline V gene sequence: CDR1 SEHNR, CDR2 FQNEAQ (reference sequence). V lost 1 base, J lost 6 bases, and 12 bases lay in between. The CDR3 spells CASSLGVGRDGYTF. The CDR3 nucleotides read TGTGCCAGCAGCTTAGGGGTGGGTAGGGATGGCTACACCTTC. Supplemented by reference TRBV7-9 and TRBJ1-2, the full variable domain reads DTGVSQNPRHKITKRGQNVTFRCDPISEHNRLYWYRQTLGQGPEFLTYFQNEAQLEKSRLLSDRFSAERPKGSFSTLEIQRTEQGDSAMYLCASSLGVGRDGYTFGSGTRLTVV.

This clonotype appeared many times. This chain connects TRBV9 to TRBJ2-5; D may be TRBD2 (5 bases). The ends were cut back, 0 bases at V and 1 base at J, with 10 bases in the middle. The CDR3 sequence is 15 residues long. The germline CDR1 and CDR2 sequences are SGDLS and YYNGEE. DNA of the CDR3: TGTGCCAGCAGCGTAGGTAGCGAAACCCAAGAGACCCAGTACTTC. Translation: CASSVGSETQETQYF.

Relative to its sample, this clonotype is medium-sized. The chain employs TRBV27 and TRBJ2-7; D gene unclear. Germline V gene lookup returns CDR1 MNHEY and CDR2 SMNVEV (reference sequence). CDR3 length: 13 amino acids. V dropped 3 bases and J dropped 4 bases, with 10 bases sitting between them. CDR3 sequence (DNA): TGTGCCAGCAGTTTTCAAGTTCATTACGAGCAGTACTTC. Amino acids: CASSFQVHYEQYF.

Worth noting for this clonotype: This may be a read error: a much more frequent sequence differs by one nucleotide. CDR3 protein: CASSRPPGAIETQYF. The CDR3 nucleotides read TGTGCCAGCAGCCGTCCCCCAGGGGCTATTGAGACCCAGTACTTC. The rearrangement joins TRBV11-2 to TRBJ2-5, with D possibly matching TRBD1 (6 bases). Germline CDR1 reads SGHAT; CDR2 reads FQNNGV. The CDR3 totals 15 residues. V dropped 5 bases and J dropped 5 bases, with 18 bases sitting between them. The full variable domain, rest sourced from reference TRBV11-2 and TRBJ2-5, is EAGVAQSPRYKIIEKRQSVAFWCNPISGHATLYWYQQILGQGPKLLIQFQNNGVVDDSQLPKDRFSAERLKGVDSTLKIQPAKLEDSAVYLCASSRPPGAIETQYFGPGTRLLVL.

On this clonotype itself: It may be a read error: a sequence one base away is much more abundant. The chain joins TRBV7-2 to TRBJ1-2, with unresolved D. CDR1 SGHTA and CDR2 FQGNSA come from the germline V gene. This CDR3 region has 12 residues. For the CDR3, the DNA is TGTGCCAGCATCCCTAGCCTGGGTGGCTACGCCTTC. As protein: CASIPSLGGYAF.

This clonotype was detected many times. The CDR3 nucleotides are TGTGCCAGCAGTCGGACACCCCCTAGCACAGATACGCAGTATTTT. It encodes CASSRTPPSTDTQYF. The chain has TRBV28 and TRBJ2-3; a weak D match, TRBD1 (5 bases). CDR1 is MDHEN and CDR2 is SYDVKM in the germline V gene. Trimming removed 5 bases at V and 0 bases at J, with 12 bases between. This CDR3 has 15 residues.

This sequence joins TRBV11-2 and TRBJ2-7; tentative D call: TRBD2 (6 bases). The CDR3 consists of 15 residues. Trimming took off 6 bases at V and 2 bases at J, with 17 bases between the two ends. Germline-derived CDR1 and CDR2 are SGHAT and FQNNGV. Here the CDR3 reads CASRKIGTLTYEQYF. The CDR3 nucleotides read TGTGCCAGCAGGAAAATTGGGACTCTGACCTACGAGCAGTACTTC.

This clonotype counts as medium-sized. The genes are TRBV12-3 or TRBV12-4 and TRBJ2-7; 9 bases are a match to TRBD1. This CDR3 is 15 amino acids long. Germline trimming cut 0 bases from V and 3 bases from J; bases unmatched to any gene: 3. The DNA of the CDR3 is TGTGCCAGCAGTTTAGCCGGGACAGGGCTCTACGAGCAGTACTTC. It specifies CASSLAGTGLYEQYF.

By its share, this clonotype is medium-sized (0.01 to 0.1%). The chain is built from TRBV28 and TRBJ1-1; unclear D gene. Germline CDR1 and CDR2: MDHEN and SYDVKM. Between the trimmed V and J ends, which lost 3 bases and 3 bases, there was a span of 5 bases. The CDR3 covers 12 residues. The DNA of the CDR3 is TGTGCCAGCAGTTTTAGGCACACTGAAGCTTTCTTT. Protein sequence: CASSFRHTEAFF.

Comments on this clonotype: One junction end disagrees with the germline gene, perhaps due to a read error. This chain links TRBV7-2 with TRBJ2-5, with a weak D call TRBD2 (5 bases). The CDR3 extends over 16 amino acids. The germline CDR1 and CDR2 sequences are SGHTA and FQGNSA. The CDR3 loop reads CASSLVISRERETQYF. The CDR3 coding sequence is TGTGCCAGTAGCTTAGTCATAAGTAGGGAGCGAGAGACCCAGTACTTC.

This clonotype was counted ten times or more. The V call is TRBV29-1, the J call TRBJ1-4, with D hard to call. The CDR3 runs to 15 residues. Per germline, CDR1 SQVTM and CDR2 ANQGSEA. V lost 7 bases to trimming and J lost 0 bases, with 15 bases between them. The CDR3 DNA reads as TGCAGCGCCGCCCCAATAGGTGCAACTAATGAAAAACTGTTTTTT. Residues: CSAAPIGATNEKLFF.

This sequence joins TRBV20-1 and TRBJ2-6; 8 bases line up with TRBD1. The CDR3 loop spans 14 amino acids. With 6 bases clipped from V and 1 base from J, the junction kept 2 bases outside the gene matches. CDR1 and CDR2 (germline): DFQATT, SNEGSKA (reference sequence). The CDR3 sequence: CSARTGSGANVLTF. As DNA, the CDR3 is TGCAGTGCCCGGACAGGGTCTGGGGCCAACGTCCTGACTTTC.

In this sample, this clonotype turned up many times. V gene TRBV20-1 combines with J gene TRBJ1-5; unclear D gene. The CDR3 spans 14 residues. Germline CDR1 DFQATT, CDR2 SNEGSKA (reference sequence). V was clipped by 1 base and J by 1 base, with 8 bases between them. The CDR3 loop is CSARAGPSNQPQHF. In DNA form, the CDR3 reads TGCAGTGCTAGAGCAGGCCCCAGCAATCAGCCCCAGCATTTT.

This clonotype has just a few counts. This could be a read error, since a much larger clone is one nucleotide away. The chain carries TRBV7-9 and TRBJ2-5, with TRBD1 matching 7 bases. Trimming at V came to 3 bases and at J to 5 bases, leaving 9 bases not matched to a gene. This CDR3 is 15 amino acids long. Germline V gene data show CDR1 as SEHNR and CDR2 as FQNEAQ (reference sequence). The CDR3 loop reads CASSLGQPSRETQYF. The CDR3 bases are TGTGCCAGCAGCTTGGGACAGCCAAGTAGGGAGACCCAGTACTTC.

This chain links TRBV9 with TRBJ2-5; the match to TRBD2 covers 8 bases. This CDR3 region has 16 residues. Trimming removed 0 bases from V and 5 bases from J; junction bases left unmatched: 9. Germline lookup yields CDR1 SGDLS and CDR2 YYNGEE. The CDR3 DNA reads as TGTGCCAGCAGCGTAGGCCCTGTTCGCGGGAGGGAGACCCAGTACTTC. Translated: CASSVGPVRGRETQYF.

This clonotype has ten or more counts. The chain combines TRBV13 with TRBJ2-1; maybe TRBD2 (6 bases). V dropped 5 bases and J dropped 8 bases, with 10 bases sitting between them. This CDR3 is built from 12 residues. Germline V gene lookup returns CDR1 PRHDT and CDR2 FYEKMQ (reference sequence). This chain's CDR3 is CASSVAGYEQFF. The CDR3 DNA reads as TGTGCCAGCAGCGTGGCGGGGTATGAGCAGTTCTTC.

Within the sample, this clonotype is medium-sized. The rearrangement uses TRBV11-3 and TRBJ1-6, with D possibly being TRBD1 (6 bases). Germline V gene sequence: CDR1 SGHNT, CDR2 YENEEA. The ends were cut back, 3 bases at V and 6 bases at J, with 9 bases in the middle. The CDR3 is 14 residues long. The CDR3 region is CASSLLGANSPLHF. CDR3 in DNA: TGTGCCAGCAGCTTGCTGGGGGCTAATTCACCCCTCCACTTT.

Judged by abundance, this clonotype is medium-sized. The V call is TRBV6-4, the J call TRBJ2-2; no clear D gene. CDR3 size: 15 residues. V lost 0 bases to trimming and J lost 1 base, with 6 bases between them. CDR1 is MRHNA, CDR2 SNTAGT, per germline. The CDR3 spells CASSDSNENTGELFF. The CDR3 nucleotides read TGTGCCAGCAGTGACTCGAACGAGAACACCGGGGAGCTGTTTTTT.

The gene calls are TRBV5-1 and TRBJ2-2; D is undetermined. This CDR3 comprises 15 residues. CDR1 is SGHRS, CDR2 YFSETQ, per germline. Trimming cost V 4 bases and J 6 bases, with 16 bases left between them. The CDR3 spells CASSPTEVFSGELFF. Written as DNA, the CDR3 is TGCGCCAGCAGCCCTACTGAGGTCTTTTCCGGGGAGCTGTTTTTT.

This rearrangement joins TRBV2 to TRBJ1-5; 7 bases map to TRBD1. Germline values: CDR1 SNHLY, CDR2 FYNNEI. The CDR3 is made up of 13 amino acids. Trimming removed 10 bases from V and 5 bases from J; junction bases left unmatched: 8. CDR3 DNA: TGTGCCATGCAGGGACAGCCCGATCAGCCCCAGCATTTT. Residues: CAMQGQPDQPQHF.

This clonotype is labeled as medium-sized. This chain connects TRBV2 to TRBJ1-2; TRBD1 might be the D (6 bases). V lost 8 bases and J lost 1, with 14 bases in between. This CDR3 region has 14 residues. The germline V gene encodes CDR1 SNHLY and CDR2 FYNNEI. The CDR3 nucleotides are TGTGCCAGCGGAGACCGGACAGATAACTATGGCTACACCTTC. It encodes CASGDRTDNYGYTF.